This T cell receptor beta chain came from a study of identical twins (dated by TCRdb to the mid-2010s). Some background on the complete study: To test whether fetal clonotypes persist, the study used deep sequencing on TCR alpha and beta repertoires from monozygotic twins, unrelated adults of various ages, and cord blood. To rule out contamination, replicate twin experiments were performed at different times with different library preparation protocols. Results and caveats for the whole study, not just this receptor: Invariant T cells such as MAIT and iNKT could partly confound zero-insertion analyses, although diverse VJ usage argued against such confounding for most clonotypes. Fewer insertions were carried by abundant cord blood beta clonotypes, a similar but weaker trend appeared in young adult naive repertoires, and no such trend appeared in memory repertoires. Compared with coincidental sharing between unrelated individuals, out-of-frame TCR alpha sequences shared between twins had an excess of sequences with low generation probability. Because the same donors could not be followed over many years, the conclusions depended on cross-sectional statistical analysis. Excess twin sharing in beta out-of-frame sequences was weaker because fewer shared sequences lowered the signal-to-noise ratio. Recombination models systematically underestimated out-of-frame TCR alpha sharing in monozygotic twins but agreed with sharing between unrelated individuals.

Worth noting for this clonotype: There is no known antigen for this receptor. The record has no base qualities; no much larger clone is one base away.

Every donor in the study was a healthy Caucasian. Taken from the germline V gene (reference sequence), the CDR1 and CDR2 loops are DFQATT and SNEGSKA. Counted from cysteine to phenylalanine, this CDR3 has 15 amino acids. Solely the CDR3 DNA is kept, with 45 bases framed from the first base. The library was generated by 5' RACE. Sequencing took place on an Illumina HiSeq 2000. A universal primer binding site was introduced by template switching, and a unique molecular identifier was present in the final cDNA, enabling accurate counting of TCR cDNA molecules. Specific primers in the conserved constant-segment region were used to synthesize first-strand cDNA for TCR alpha and beta chains. Each cDNA library was double barcoded, with a SMART-Mk sample barcode plus Illumina barcodes, to control for contamination. TruSeq adapter sequences, together with Illumina sample barcodes, were added in two successive PCR steps. Sequencing of the TCR alpha and beta cDNA libraries was done on the Illumina HiSeq platform using custom primers. As for the original processing: MiGEC processed the raw reads to extract unique molecular identifiers, while MiXCR was used to determine the CDR3 positions. Recombination models were inferred per individual with the repgenHMM and IGoR tools using an EM algorithm. Shared clonotype analysis was performed with the tcR package in R, normalizing sharing by the product of cloneset sizes. To study raw recombination without the effects of thymic and clonal selection, out-of-frame nonproductive sequences were analyzed. Clones were called with MiXCR by TCRdb after fastp trimmed the public reads at Q25, and only in-frame beta chains were retained. For every CDR3 protein sequence, its rows merge into one entry that carries the most common genes and DNA. The V and J calls reflect TCRdb's pipeline rather than the authors' work. The sample yields some 1,700,000 distinct CDR3 sequences; about 30% were counted once. The ten largest clones capture under 0.35% of the sample.

The clonotype comes from a newborn girl in good health. The chain employs TRBV20-1 and TRBJ2-5, with no reliable assignment of the D segment. The J call may not be correct, given that the DNA end is closer to TRBJ2-7. Sequencing was done on a sample of cord blood. The CDR3 amino acid sequence is: CSASSQSPTTYEQYF. The nucleotide sequence reads TGCAGTGCTAGTTCCCAGTCTCCTACAACCTACGAGCAGTACTTC.